The 26 T cell receptor beta chains presented below share a single source sample, sequenced in a study of blood T cell repertoires in COVID-19. Some clones are missing from TCRdb's copy, which holds only in-frame ones; the method was immunoSEQ multiplex PCR. Here the sample spans about 140,000 clones, about 83% being singletons. Sequencing used peripheral blood. The receptors were gathered from a woman aged 45 to 65 with active or convalescent COVID-19.

This clone showed up just once. The chain links TRBV11-1 to TRBJ2-2; D ambiguous. Germline CDR1 SGHAT, CDR2 FQDESV (reference sequence). The V gene lost 1 base and the J gene lost 7 bases, with 10 bases spanning the gap. The CDR3 runs to 14 residues. The CDR3 DNA follows: TGTGCCAGCAGCTTAGATCGCCTGAGCGGGGAGCTGTTTTTT. It encodes CASSLDRLSGELFF.

This sequence joins TRBV9 and TRBJ2-2, with D possibly matching TRBD2 (5 bases). V dropped 3 bases and J dropped 4 bases, with 16 bases sitting between them. The CDR3 runs 16 residues. CDR1 is SGDLS, CDR2 YYNGEE, per germline. CDR3 protein: CASSASRVSPTGELFF. The CDR3 region has the DNA TGTGCCAGCAGCGCGTCGAGGGTATCACCCACCGGGGAGCTGTTTTTT.

The chain joins TRBV27 to TRBJ2-1, with D possibly being TRBD1 (5 bases). Trimming took 4 bases from V and 0 from J, leaving 10 bases between them. The CDR3 has 15 residues. The germline V gene encodes CDR1 MNHEY and CDR2 SMNVEV (reference sequence). The CDR3 DNA is TGTGCCAGCAGTTACCAGGGCAACTCCTACAATGAGCAGTTCTTC. Its translation is CASSYQGNSYNEQFF.

The genes are TRBV9 and TRBJ2-3; D perhaps matches TRBD1 (7 bases). Germline V gene data show CDR1 as SGDLS and CDR2 as YYNGEE. The CDR3 is 18 residues long. V was clipped by 3 bases and J by 4 bases, with 24 bases between them. This chain's CDR3 is CASSANQGGLGLADTQYF. For the CDR3, the DNA is TGTGCCAGCAGCGCCAACCAGGGGGGACTCGGGTTGGCAGATACGCAGTATTTT.

The gene calls are TRBV7-2 and TRBJ1-2, with D maybe TRBD1 (5 bases). This CDR3 is built from 14 residues. The V gene's germline CDR1 is SGHTA and CDR2 FQGNSA. V dropped 5 bases and J dropped 4 bases, with 14 bases sitting between them. CDR3 sequence reads: CASSPGGPFYGYTF. DNA of the CDR3: TGTGCCAGCAGCCCCGGGGGACCATTCTATGGCTACACCTTC. The whole variable domain, filled in from reference TRBV7-2 and TRBJ1-2, reads GAGVSQSPSNKVTEKGKDVELRCDPISGHTALYWYRQSLGQGLEFLIYFQGNSAPDKSGLPSDRFSAERTGGSVSTLTIQRTQQEDSAVYLCASSPGGPFYGYTFGSGTRLTVV.

This clone was seen a single time. The chain has TRBV7-9 and TRBJ1-2, with a tentative D call TRBD1 (5 bases). From germline, CDR1 is SEHNR and CDR2 FQNEAQ (reference sequence). The CDR3 runs 15 residues. Trimming shortened V by 2 bases and J by 2 bases, and 12 bases separated the two germline ends. The CDR3 protein is CASSLFQRQNYGYTF. CDR3 nucleotide sequence: TGTGCCAGCAGCTTATTCCAACGACAGAACTATGGCTACACCTTC.

This chain uses TRBV30 with TRBJ2-7; a possible D gene is TRBD2 (6 bases). This CDR3 has 14 amino acids. The ends were cut back, 5 bases at V and 2 bases at J, with 16 bases in the middle. Per germline, CDR1 GTSNPN and CDR2 SVGIG (reference sequence). CDR3 sequence: CAWETGDFAYEQYF. The DNA for the CDR3 is TGTGCCTGGGAAACGGGGGACTTCGCCTACGAGCAGTACTTC.

V is TRBV10-3 and J is TRBJ1-5, with 10 nucleotides matching TRBD1. The V and J ends lost 8 bases and 6 bases, in that order; junction bases with no gene match: 10. Germline V CDR1 and CDR2: ENHRY, SYGVKD. CDR3 length: 15 amino acids. The CDR3 DNA follows: TGTGCCATCGCGGATAGACAGGGGGCCGGTCAGCCCCAGCATTTT. Residues: CAIADRQGAGQPQHF.

The rearrangement uses TRBV4-2 and TRBJ2-4, with 12 bases fitting TRBD2. Germline loops: CDR1 LGHNA, CDR2 YNFKEQ. J was trimmed by 0 bases and V by 0 bases; bases with no gene match: 9. The CDR3 sequence is 20 residues long. In nucleotides, the CDR3 is TGTGCCAGCAGCCAAGATGAGGCTAGCGGGGGGGCGCTAGCCAAAAACATTCAGTACTTC. It specifies CASSQDEASGGALAKNIQYF.

This clone was detected a few times. The chain is built from TRBV6-5 and TRBJ1-4; the match to TRBD1 covers 8 bases. CDR3 length equals 14 residues. Germline V gene sequence: CDR1 MNHEY, CDR2 SVGAGI. V lost 6 bases to trimming and J lost 3 bases; unmatched junction nucleotides: 3. The CDR3 protein is CASRLTGANEKLFF. Written as DNA, the CDR3 is TGTGCCAGCAGATTGACAGGGGCTAATGAAAAACTGTTTTTT.

The chain links TRBV6-5 to TRBJ2-6, with 10 nucleotides matching TRBD1. The V and J ends lost 10 bases and 0 bases, in that order; junction bases with no gene match: 3. The length of the CDR3 is 15 residues. CDR1 MNHEY and CDR2 SVGAGI come from the germline V gene. The CDR3 here is CATGQGSSGANVLTF. CDR3 DNA: TGTGCCACGGGACAGGGGAGCTCTGGGGCCAACGTCCTGACTTTC.

The chain uses TRBV6-5 and TRBJ1-5; 7 nucleotides line up with TRBD1. This CDR3 comprises 14 residues. The junction had 13 bases not matched to a gene; V was cut back by 6 bases and J by 11 bases. Germline assignment: CDR1 MNHEY and CDR2 SVGAGI. CDR3 nucleotide sequence: TGTGCCAGCAGACAACAGGGGACAAGTGGGACCCAGCATTTT. Its translation is CASRQQGTSGTQHF.

The chain has TRBV7-9 and TRBJ1-4; D is unclear. Germline V CDR1 and CDR2: SEHNR, FQNEAQ (reference sequence). The CDR3 is 16 residues long. The DNA for the CDR3 is TGTGCTCAAACTACCGGAAATCTAGCAACTAATGAAAAACTGTTTTTT. It translates to CAQTTGNLATNEKLFF.

The genes are TRBV19 and TRBJ2-1, with TRBD1 as a possible D gene (6 bases). CDR1 and CDR2 from the germline V gene are LNHDA and SQIVND (reference sequence). There are 14 residues in the CDR3. V gave up 1 base and J gave up 6 bases, with 10 bases separating them. The CDR3 sequence is CASSIGAGANEQFF. The CDR3 region has the DNA TGTGCCAGTAGTATAGGGGCAGGGGCCAATGAGCAGTTCTTC.

Only one count was recorded for this clone. The genes are TRBV4-2 and TRBJ2-5, with 9 bases fitting TRBD2. CDR3 length equals 16 residues. Germline assignment: CDR1 LGHNA and CDR2 YNFKEQ. V gave up 2 bases and J gave up 4 bases; unmatched junction bases: 8. CDR3 in amino acids: CASSQMLAGESETQYF. CDR3 coding DNA: TGTGCCAGCAGCCAAATGTTAGCGGGGGAGTCAGAGACCCAGTACTTC.

The rearrangement joins TRBV30 to TRBJ2-3, with no clear D. Trimming removed 2 bases at V and 1 base at J, with 10 bases between. The CDR3 covers 14 residues. The germline V gene has CDR1 GTSNPN and CDR2 SVGIG (reference sequence). The chain's CDR3 is CAWSWLAGTDTQYF. CDR3 coding DNA: TGTGCCTGGAGTTGGTTGGCGGGCACAGATACGCAGTATTTT.

The rearrangement uses TRBV21-1 and TRBJ2-2; the D call in the table, TRBD2, was not verified against the DNA. TRBV21-1 is shown as a pseudogene. The length of the CDR3 is 20 residues. The CDR3 sequence is CASSKEILRTSGINTGELFF. CDR3 nucleotide sequence: TGTGCCAGCAGCAAAGAGATATTAAGGACTAGCGGGATAAACACCGGGGAGCTGTTTTTT.

V and J are TRBV4-1 and TRBJ1-1, with TRBD1 identical over 7 bases. Per germline, CDR1 MGHRA and CDR2 YSYEKL. Trimming removed 0 bases from V and 0 bases from J; junction bases left unmatched: 7. This CDR3 spans 17 amino acids. The CDR3 DNA follows: TGCGCCAGCAGCCAAGAACCACCAGGGGGAATGAACACTGAAGCTTTCTTT. The encoded protein is CASSQEPPGGMNTEAFF.

This clone was counted a single time. The rearrangement uses TRBV5-1 and TRBJ2-3; 10 positions match TRBD2. Germline-derived CDR1 and CDR2 are SGHRS and YFSETQ. CDR3 size: 18 residues. V lost 2 bases to trimming and J lost 4 bases; unmatched junction nucleotides: 13. CDR3 loop: CASSLSAGGPVGADTQYF. CDR3 DNA sequence: TGCGCCAGCAGCTTATCAGCGGGAGGGCCTGTCGGGGCAGATACGCAGTATTTT.

The chain is built from TRBV30 and TRBJ1-6; 10 nucleotides agree with TRBD1. V gave up 4 bases and J gave up 0 bases; unmatched junction bases: 6. The CDR3 consists of 17 residues. Per the germline V gene, CDR1 is GTSNPN and CDR2 is SVGIG (reference sequence). Here the CDR3 reads CAWNRDRGSSYNSPLHF. CDR3 DNA: TGTGCCTGGAACCGGGACAGGGGCAGCTCCTATAATTCACCCCTCCACTTT.

CDR3 sequence reads: CASSQRKGKGLYGYTF. The CDR3 nucleotides read TGTGCCAGCAGTCAGAGGAAGGGGAAGGGGCTTTATGGCTACACCTTC. The chain combines TRBV25-1 with TRBJ1-2; possible D gene TRBD1, 5 bases. Per the germline V gene, CDR1 is MGHDK and CDR2 is SYGVNS. The CDR3 consists of 16 residues. The germline V and J ends were trimmed by 5 bases and 5 bases, with 21 bases remaining between them.

The V gene is TRBV27, the J gene TRBJ1-2; 11 nucleotides agree with TRBD1. The germline V gene has CDR1 MNHEY and CDR2 SMNVEV (reference sequence). The ends lost 5 bases at V and 5 bases at J; junction bases unmatched: 7. The CDR3 runs 15 residues. CDR3 DNA: TGTGCCAGCAGTAACGGACAGGGGGCGGGGTATGGCTACACCTTC. It encodes CASSNGQGAGYGYTF.

This chain links TRBV27 with TRBJ1-4; 10 nucleotides line up with TRBD1. The V segment lost 6 bases and the J segment 5 bases; nucleotides outside the gene matches: 6. This CDR3 is 15 amino acids long. CDR1 is MNHEY and CDR2 is SMNVEV in the germline V gene (reference sequence). The DNA for the CDR3 is TGTGCCAGCAGAGTACCGGGACAGGGGAATGAAAAACTGTTTTTT. It codes for CASRVPGQGNEKLFF.

This clone was detected once. The J gene is TRBJ1-2, the V gene TRBV10-2; TRBD1 is a possible D gene (6 bases). The CDR3 has 14 amino acids. Per germline, CDR1 WSHSY and CDR2 SAAADI. The ends were cut back, 3 bases at V and 2 bases at J, with 10 bases in the middle. The CDR3 DNA sequence: TGCGCCAGCAGTGAAAGACAGGAGAACTATGGCTACACCTTC. Protein: CASSERQENYGYTF.

The J gene is TRBJ1-2, the V gene TRBV7-2; 8 bases are shared with TRBD1. V gave up 7 bases and J gave up 4 bases; unmatched junction bases: 8. Germline loops: CDR1 SGHTA, CDR2 FQGNSA. The CDR3 is made up of 14 amino acids. The CDR3 nucleotides are TGTGCCAGCACCGTAGGCGGACAGGGCTATGGCTACACCTTC. Translating gives CASTVGGQGYGYTF.

The V call is TRBV27, the J call TRBJ1-5; 9 bases agree with TRBD1. There are 17 residues in the CDR3. The germline V gene has CDR1 MNHEY and CDR2 SMNVEV (reference sequence). The ends lost 5 bases at V and 0 bases at J; junction bases unmatched: 8. The CDR3 reads CASSPTDRGLSNQPQHF. DNA for the CDR3: TGTGCCAGCAGTCCGACGGACAGGGGACTTAGCAATCAGCCCCAGCATTTT.